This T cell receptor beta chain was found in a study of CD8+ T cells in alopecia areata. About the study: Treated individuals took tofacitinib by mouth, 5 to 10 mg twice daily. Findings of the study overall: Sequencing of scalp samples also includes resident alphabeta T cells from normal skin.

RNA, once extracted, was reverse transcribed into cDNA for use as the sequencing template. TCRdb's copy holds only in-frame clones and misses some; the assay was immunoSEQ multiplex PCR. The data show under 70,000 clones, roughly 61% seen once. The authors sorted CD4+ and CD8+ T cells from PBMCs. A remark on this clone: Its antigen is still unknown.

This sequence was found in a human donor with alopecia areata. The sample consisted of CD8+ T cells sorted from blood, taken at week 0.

The CDR3 coding sequence is TGTGCCATCAGTGAACAGGGGGCAGATACGCAGTATTTT. This translates into CAISEQGADTQYF. V usage is TRBV10-3 and J usage is TRBJ2-3; 8 nucleotides agree with TRBD1. CDR1 and CDR2 from the germline V gene are ENHRY and SYGVKD. The ends lost 3 bases at V and 4 bases at J; junction bases unmatched: 0. The CDR3 consists of 13 residues.